A single sample gave rise to the 28 T cell receptor beta chains below, sequenced in a study of blood T cell repertoires in COVID-19. Data came from immunoSEQ multiplex PCR; TCRdb stores just in-frame clones and leaves some out. The sample has approximately 230,000 clones; about 88% are singletons. The source material was peripheral blood. Receptor source: a woman between 35 and 50 years old who had recovered from COVID-19.

J is TRBJ2-7 and V is TRBV5-1; TRBD1 might be the D (6 bases). The length of the CDR3 is 13 residues. CDR1 is SGHRS, CDR2 YFSETQ, per germline. Between the trimmed V and J ends, which lost 5 bases and 4 bases, there was a span of 13 bases. CDR3 coding DNA: TGCGCCAGCAGTCAGGGGAGAACTTACGAGCAGTACTTC. This sequence encodes CASSQGRTYEQYF.

This clone occurred once. The chain has TRBV6-6 and TRBJ2-3, with 10 bases identical to TRBD2. The CDR3 runs 16 residues. The V gene end was trimmed by 5 bases and the J gene end by 7 bases; junction bases not matched to a gene: 12. From germline, CDR1 is MNHNY and CDR2 SVGAGI (reference sequence). CDR3 bases: TGTGCCAGCAGTATGGCTGTAGCGGGAGGCCAAAATACGCAGTATTTT. This encodes CASSMAVAGGQNTQYF.

This clone was seen only a few times. The chain carries TRBV6-2 or TRBV6-3 and TRBJ1-5, with 9 bases lining up with TRBD1. Germline V gene data show CDR1 as MNHEY and CDR2 as SVGEGT. Trimming cost V 0 bases and J 2 bases; bases outside gene matches: 14. The CDR3 covers 20 residues. The CDR3 region is CASSYSGQGRGRRGNQPQHF. The CDR3 DNA reads TGTGCCAGCAGTTACTCGGGACAGGGCCGGGGTAGAAGAGGCAATCAGCCCCAGCATTTT.

The chain combines TRBV6-5 with TRBJ2-1, with D possibly matching TRBD1 (5 bases). The CDR3 has 14 amino acids. The V end was cut by 8 bases, the J end by 10 bases, with 21 bases between. Per the germline V gene, CDR1 is MNHEY and CDR2 is SVGAGI. CDR3 in DNA: TGTGCCAGCCGCCTAGGGGAACGGCATGGCGAGCAGTTCTTC. Its translation: CASRLGERHGEQFF.

Only one count was recorded for this clone. The gene calls are TRBV10-3 and TRBJ2-2; TRBD1 agrees at 8 bases. Trimming cost V 9 bases and J 6 bases; bases outside gene matches: 15. Germline V gene data show CDR1 as ENHRY and CDR2 as SYGVKD. The CDR3 is 16 amino acids. The CDR3 reads CAMQGAPRGGPGELFF. In DNA form, the CDR3 reads TGTGCCATGCAGGGGGCCCCCCGGGGTGGGCCCGGGGAGCTGTTTTTT.

V and J are TRBV5-1 and TRBJ2-3, with 9 bases matching TRBD2. The junction had 10 bases not matched to a gene; V was cut back by 0 bases and J by 2 bases. CDR1 and CDR2 (germline): SGHRS, YFSETQ. There are 18 residues in the CDR3. CDR3 loop: CASSLASKAGGLTDTQYF. DNA of the CDR3: TGCGCCAGCAGCTTGGCCTCGAAAGCGGGGGGCCTCACAGATACGCAGTATTTT.

This sequence joins TRBV13 and TRBJ2-2; the match to TRBD1 covers 10 bases. CDR3 length equals 19 residues. Germline CDR1 and CDR2: PRHDT and FYEKMQ (reference sequence). J gave up 7 bases and V 2 bases, and 16 bases lay outside the gene matches. CDR3 residues: CASSLPVHSRQGASGELFF. Written as DNA, the CDR3 is TGTGCCAGCAGCTTACCCGTTCATTCCAGACAGGGGGCGAGCGGGGAGCTGTTTTTT.

J is TRBJ2-7 and V is TRBV6-6; TRBD1 agrees at 8 bases. The V gene's germline CDR1 is MNHNY and CDR2 SVGAGI (reference sequence). The junction had 9 bases not matched to a gene; V was cut back by 8 bases and J by 6 bases. The CDR3 totals 13 residues. The CDR3 spells CASQGALTSEQYF. The DNA for the CDR3 is TGTGCCAGCCAGGGGGCGTTAACTAGCGAGCAGTACTTC.

The J gene is TRBJ2-2, the V gene TRBV10-3; 9 nucleotides match TRBD2. The CDR3 extends over 14 amino acids. The V segment lost 10 bases and the J segment 7 bases; nucleotides outside the gene matches: 10. Looked up from germline, CDR1 is ENHRY and CDR2 is SYGVKD. CDR3 sequence (DNA): TGTGCCACCCAGACTAGCGGTAGGGGCGGGGAGCTGTTTTTT. It specifies CATQTSGRGGELFF.

The chain uses TRBV19 and TRBJ1-2; 9 bases map to TRBD1. The CDR3 spans 16 residues. CDR1 LNHDA and CDR2 SQIVND come from the germline V gene (reference sequence). With 5 bases clipped from V and 3 bases from J, the junction kept 10 bases outside the gene matches. In DNA, the CDR3 is TGTGCCAGTAGTCGAAGTAACAGGGGGCTTGACTATGGCTACACCTTC. Translated: CASSRSNRGLDYGYTF.

The chain is built from TRBV2 and TRBJ2-7; D is perhaps TRBD1 (6 bases). CDR1 SNHLY and CDR2 FYNNEI come from the germline V gene. The CDR3 length is 12 residues. Trimming removed 6 bases from V and 1 base from J, with 7 bases in between. The DNA of the CDR3 is TGTGCCAGCAGCACAGGGTCCTACGAGCAGTACTTC. This sequence encodes CASSTGSYEQYF.

V is TRBV4-3 and J is TRBJ2-5; 8 nucleotides line up with TRBD2. In germline, CDR1 is LGHNA, CDR2 YSLEER. This CDR3 comprises 17 residues. V was clipped by 1 base and J by 1 base; unmatched bases: 8. CDR3 residues: CASSQGVSGALQETQYF. The CDR3 nucleotides are TGCGCCAGCAGCCAAGGGGTTAGCGGGGCCCTCCAAGAGACCCAGTACTTC.

The CDR3 DNA is TGTGCCAGCAGCCAGCAGGGGGCGGATGAAGCTTTCTTT. Its translation is CASSQQGADEAFF. The rearrangement joins TRBV27 to TRBJ1-1, with 8 nucleotides matching TRBD1. The CDR3 extends over 13 amino acids. Germline V gives CDR1 MNHEY, CDR2 SMNVEV (reference sequence). The V segment lost 6 bases and the J segment 7 bases; nucleotides outside the gene matches: 7.

J is TRBJ2-3 and V is TRBV6-2 or TRBV6-3; possible D gene TRBD2, 5 bases. Deletions cut 5 bases from V and 4 bases from J, with 13 bases between. The germline gives CDR1 MNHEY, CDR2 SVGEGT. This CDR3 is 14 amino acids long. CDR3 protein: CASSRTSKPDTQYF. As DNA, the CDR3 is TGTGCCAGCAGTCGAACTAGTAAACCAGATACGCAGTATTTT.

This chain joins TRBV28 and TRBJ2-1, with D possibly TRBD2 on 6 matching bases. There are 16 residues in the CDR3. CDR1 is MDHEN, CDR2 SYDVKM, per germline. Trimming pared 4 bases from V and 3 bases from J, leaving 16 bases between. CDR3 residues: CASSSPRRGNYNEQFF. The CDR3 coding sequence is TGTGCCAGCAGTTCCCCTCGTCGGGGGAACTACAATGAGCAGTTCTTC.

This chain connects TRBV28 to TRBJ1-5; 8 bases line up with TRBD1. Germline CDR1 is MDHEN and CDR2 is SYDVKM. The V and J ends lost 2 bases and 1 base, in that order; junction bases with no gene match: 7. The CDR3 is 17 amino acids. Written as DNA, the CDR3 is TGTGCCAGCAGTTTACCTGCAGGGGGCGCGAGCAATCAGCCCCAGCATTTT. Its protein product is CASSLPAGGASNQPQHF. Complete variable domain (other parts from reference TRBV28 and TRBJ1-5): DVKVTQSSRYLVKRTGEKVFLECVQDMDHENMFWYRQDPGLGLRLIYFSYDVKMKEKGDIPEGYSVSREKKERFSLILESASTNQTSMYLCASSLPAGGASNQPQHFGDGTRLSIL.

This chain links TRBV4-1 with TRBJ1-4; D is unclear. Germline CDR1 reads MGHRA; CDR2 reads YSYEKL. The V end lost 0 bases, the J end lost 15 bases, and 17 bases lay between the germline ends. This CDR3 comprises 14 residues. This chain's CDR3 is CASSQDSGGRGVFF. CDR3 DNA sequence: TGCGCCAGCAGCCAAGATAGTGGCGGTCGCGGGGTGTTTTTT.

The chain joins TRBV18 to TRBJ2-6; 10 nucleotides align to TRBD1. This CDR3 region has 17 residues. In germline, CDR1 is KGHSH, CDR2 LQKENI. V was pared by 6 bases and J by 0 bases, with 5 bases of the junction left unmatched. As DNA, the CDR3 is TGTGCCAGCTCCCGGGACAGGGGCGACTCTGGGGCCAACGTCCTGACTTTC. Translation gives CASSRDRGDSGANVLTF.

Here the CDR3 reads CAWSVQGLETQYF. DNA for the CDR3: TGTGCCTGGAGTGTTCAGGGGCTGGAGACCCAGTACTTC. V gene TRBV30 combines with J gene TRBJ2-5; TRBD1 might be the D (6 bases). V lost 0 bases and J 5 bases, leaving 10 bases between the germline ends. The CDR3 is made up of 13 amino acids. The germline CDR1 and CDR2 sequences are GTSNPN and SVGIG (reference sequence).

The V and J genes are TRBV7-2 and TRBJ2-3; a weak D match, TRBD2 (6 bases). From germline, CDR1 is SGHTA and CDR2 FQGNSA. CDR3 length equals 18 residues. Trimming took off 5 bases at V and 1 base at J, with 22 bases between the two ends. The DNA for the CDR3 is TGTGCCAGCAGCCCGGCTGGAGGGAGCACCGCCCGCACAGATACGCAGTATTTT. The encoded protein is CASSPAGGSTARTDTQYF.

J is TRBJ2-7 and V is TRBV18; TRBD1 is a possible D gene (6 bases). The germline V and J ends were trimmed by 3 bases and 6 bases, with 12 bases remaining between them. CDR1 and CDR2 from the germline V gene are KGHSH and LQKENI. CDR3 length: 13 amino acids. The CDR3 nucleotides read TGTGCCAGCTCACCCGGACAGATAGGCGAGCAGTACTTC. Protein sequence: CASSPGQIGEQYF.

The chain links TRBV7-2 to TRBJ2-7; possibly TRBD2 for D (6 bases). Trimming removed 5 bases at V and 6 bases at J, with 17 bases between. CDR1 is SGHTA, CDR2 FQGNSA, per germline. The CDR3 is 14 amino acids. CDR3 sequence: CASSPWVGGGEQYF. In DNA form, the CDR3 reads TGTGCCAGCAGCCCTTGGGTGGGGGGAGGCGAGCAGTACTTC.

The chain links TRBV19 to TRBJ2-7, with TRBD1 identical over 9 bases. The germline V gene encodes CDR1 LNHDA and CDR2 SQIVND (reference sequence). This CDR3 is 16 amino acids long. J gave up 2 bases and V 5 bases, and 10 bases lay outside the gene matches. CDR3 sequence reads: CASSLGTGWATYEQYF. CDR3 nucleotides: TGTGCCAGTAGTCTCGGGACAGGGTGGGCCACCTACGAGCAGTACTTC.

The genes are TRBV27 and TRBJ2-7; a weak D match, TRBD2 (6 bases). Germline V gives CDR1 MNHEY, CDR2 SMNVEV (reference sequence). Trimming shortened V by 3 bases and J by 2 bases, and 8 bases separated the two germline ends. The CDR3 is made up of 13 amino acids. This chain's CDR3 is CASSFAGPYEQYF. As DNA, the CDR3 is TGTGCCAGCAGTTTCGCGGGGCCCTACGAGCAGTACTTC.

This clone was detected only once. The chain has TRBV19 and TRBJ1-5; TRBD1 matches at 8 bases. V was pared by 5 bases and J by 1 base, with 4 bases of the junction left unmatched. Germline lookup yields CDR1 LNHDA and CDR2 SQIVND (reference sequence). The CDR3 runs 15 residues. The CDR3 is CASSPTGGSNQPQHF. The DNA of the CDR3 is TGTGCCAGTAGTCCCACAGGGGGAAGCAATCAGCCCCAGCATTTT.

J is TRBJ1-5 and V is TRBV6-2 or TRBV6-3; 8 bases align to TRBD1. Germline V gene lookup returns CDR1 MNHEY and CDR2 SVGEGT. The CDR3 is 14 amino acids. J lost 4 bases, V lost 5 bases, and 4 bases had no gene match. DNA of the CDR3: TGTGCCAGCAGTCGCCGACAGGGGAATCAGCCCCAGCATTTT. Its protein is CASSRRQGNQPQHF.

The chain combines TRBV7-2 with TRBJ2-1, with a weak D call TRBD1 (5 bases). The CDR3 is 15 residues long. Deletions cut 6 bases from V and 0 bases from J, with 12 bases between. The germline CDR1 and CDR2 sequences are SGHTA and FQGNSA. The CDR3 sequence: CASSSTDSSYNEQFF. The CDR3 DNA is TGTGCCAGCAGTTCGACAGACTCCTCCTACAATGAGCAGTTCTTC. Drawing the rest from reference TRBV7-2 and TRBJ2-1, the complete variable domain is GAGVSQSPSNKVTEKGKDVELRCDPISGHTALYWYRQSLGQGLEFLIYFQGNSAPDKSGLPSDRFSAERTGGSVSTLTIQRTQQEDSAVYLCASSSTDSSYNEQFFGPGTRLTVL.

The rearrangement links TRBV2 to TRBJ1-4; D perhaps matches TRBD1 (5 bases). The CDR3 runs 19 residues. Trimming took 5 bases from V and 0 from J, leaving 22 bases between them. Germline V gene data show CDR1 as SNHLY and CDR2 as FYNNEI. The CDR3 protein is CASSLRVAAGVATNEKLFF. In DNA, the CDR3 is TGTGCCAGCAGTCTACGGGTGGCGGCGGGGGTTGCAACTAATGAAAAACTGTTTTTT.